The clone carrying this T cell receptor (beta chain) was picked up one time. Other DNA sequences in the sample encode the same CDR3. There are 12 residues in the CDR3. CDR1 and CDR2 (germline): SNHLY, FYNNEI. V lost 5 bases to trimming and J lost 4 bases, with 9 bases between them. Data came from immunoSEQ multiplex PCR; TCRdb stores just in-frame clones and leaves some out. The sample has around 1.1 million clones, approximately 75% seen once. The data are from a study of shared clonotypes between healthy human individuals. The chain employs TRBV2 and TRBJ2-7, with TRBD1 as a possible D gene (6 bases). The TCR originated in a man aged 18 to 30 in good health. Some clones in this sample may be carry-over from other donors' samples. The sequencing sample was made of memory CD4+ T cells from PBMCs. Subset defined: CD45RA-negative fraction. The CDR3 DNA is TGTGCCAGCAGTCAGGGGATTTACGAGCAGTACTTC. This codes for CASSQGIYEQYF. Full variable domain (remainder filled in from reference TRBV2 and TRBJ2-7): EPEVTQTPSHQVTQMGQEVILRCVPISNHLYFYWYRQILGQKVEFLVSFYNNEISEKSEIFDDQFSVERPDGSNFTLKIRSTKLEDSAMYFCASSQGIYEQYFGPGTRLTVT.